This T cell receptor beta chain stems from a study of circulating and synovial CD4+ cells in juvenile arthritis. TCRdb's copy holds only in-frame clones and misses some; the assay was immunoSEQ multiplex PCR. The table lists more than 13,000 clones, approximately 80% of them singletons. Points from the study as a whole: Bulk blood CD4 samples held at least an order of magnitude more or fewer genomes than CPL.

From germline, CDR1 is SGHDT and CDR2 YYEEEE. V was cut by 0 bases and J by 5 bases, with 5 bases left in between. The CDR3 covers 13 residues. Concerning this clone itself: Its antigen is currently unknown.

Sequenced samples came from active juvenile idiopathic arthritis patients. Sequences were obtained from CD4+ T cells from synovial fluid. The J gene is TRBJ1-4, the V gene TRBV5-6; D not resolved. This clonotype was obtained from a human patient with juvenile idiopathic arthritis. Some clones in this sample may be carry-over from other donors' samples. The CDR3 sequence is CASSLVQNEKLFF. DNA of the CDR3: TGTGCCAGCAGCTTGGTTCAGAATGAAAAACTGTTTTTT. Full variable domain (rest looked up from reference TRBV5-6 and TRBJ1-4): DAGVTQSPTHLIKTRGQQVTLRCSPKSGHDTVSWYQQALGQGPQFIFQYYEEEERQRGNFPDRFSGHQFPNYSSELNVNALLLGDSALYLCASSLVQNEKLFFGSGTQLSVL.